One and the same sample provided the 15 T cell receptor beta chains below, sequenced in a study of cytomegalovirus exposure and HLA in healthy donors (dated by TCRdb to between 2016 and 2019). The library came from the immunoSEQ multiplex PCR assay. For the multiplex PCR, a mixture combining 60 forward primers for TCR Vbeta segments and 13 reverse primers for TCR Jbeta segments was used. TCRdb mirrors the immuneACCESS table, restricted to in-frame sequences. Some clones are absent from its copies; in checked studies, under half trace to an unresolved V gene, and the reason for the others is unknown. This sample has about 190,000 clones in its table, and around 84% of those were observed once. The ten largest make up approximately 3.6% of the sample. Sequenced: PBMCs. The receptors originated from a man between 35 and 55 years old in good health and CMV-seropositive.

V gene TRBV10-3 combines with J gene TRBJ2-5; D is perhaps TRBD1 (6 bases). The DNA end lines up better with TRBJ2-7; the J call may be wrong. The CDR3 consists of 11 residues. Germline assignment: CDR1 ENHRY and CDR2 SYGVKD. CDR3 nucleotide sequence: TGTGCCTCACAGGGTACCTACGAGCAGTACTTC. It yields the protein CASQGTYEQYF.

The chain joins TRBV6-1 to TRBJ1-6, with D tentatively TRBD1 (5 bases). This CDR3 region has 14 residues. Germline values: CDR1 MNHNS, CDR2 SASEGT. V lost 9 bases and J lost 7, with 16 bases in between. The CDR3 DNA reads as TGTGCCAGTCATAAATTGACAGAGAATTCACCCCTCCACTTT. Amino acid sequence: CASHKLTENSPLHF.

This CDR3 reads CASSSGTGAFVPEAFF. The CDR3 DNA reads as TGTGCCAGCAGTTCCGGGACAGGGGCTTTTGTCCCTGAAGCTTTCTTT. The chain recombines TRBV6-5 with TRBJ1-1; 10 positions agree with TRBD1. V shed 4 bases, J shed 6 bases, and the junction held 11 bases outside the gene matches. The CDR3 loop spans 16 amino acids. Germline assignment: CDR1 MNHEY and CDR2 SVGAGI.

The chain is built from TRBV6-5 and TRBJ1-2; TRBD1 agrees at 8 bases. Germline trimming cut 2 bases from V and 5 bases from J; bases unmatched to any gene: 7. Germline V gene sequence: CDR1 MNHEY, CDR2 SVGAGI. The CDR3 loop spans 15 amino acids. CDR3 DNA: TGTGCCAGCAGTTACAGCCGGACAGGGCAGTATGGCTACACCTTC. It is translated as CASSYSRTGQYGYTF.

This clone was detected only once. This sequence joins TRBV5-4 and TRBJ1-1; TRBD1 is a possible D gene (5 bases). Germline-derived CDR1 and CDR2 are SGHNT and YYREEE (reference sequence). This CDR3 comprises 16 residues. V shed 4 bases and J shed 3 bases, with 19 bases lying between them. CDR3 sequence: CASSPLGRGEDTEAFF. CDR3 nucleotide sequence: TGTGCCAGCAGCCCGCTCGGTCGGGGGGAGGACACTGAAGCTTTCTTT.

CDR3 sequence (DNA): TGTGCCAGCAGCTTAACGGCGGGAGAGAGAGAGACCCAGTACTTC. Its translation is CASSLTAGERETQYF. The J gene is TRBJ2-5, the V gene TRBV7-3; 7 positions match TRBD2. The junction had 5 bases not matched to a gene; V was cut back by 0 bases and J by 4 bases. CDR3 length: 15 amino acids. Per germline, CDR1 SGHTA and CDR2 FQGTGA.

This rearrangement joins TRBV11-3 to TRBJ2-1; D perhaps matches TRBD2 (6 bases). The germline gives CDR1 SGHNT, CDR2 YENEEA. Trimming stripped 5 bases from V and 12 bases from J, with 17 bases between. CDR3 size: 13 residues. The CDR3 here is CASSRDSLNPQFF. The CDR3 DNA follows: TGTGCCAGCAGCAGGGACTCCTTAAACCCGCAGTTCTTC.

The chain carries TRBV5-1 and TRBJ1-4; tentative D call: TRBD1 (6 bases). The V end lost 0 bases, the J end lost 8 bases, and 8 bases lay between the germline ends. Per the germline V gene, CDR1 is SGHRS and CDR2 is YFSETQ. The CDR3 consists of 13 residues. CDR3 region: CASSLEGEEKLFF. CDR3 sequence (DNA): TGCGCCAGCAGCTTGGAGGGGGAGGAAAAACTGTTTTTT.

The V and J genes are TRBV21-1 and TRBJ1-1; the table assigns TRBD1, which was not confirmed against the DNA. TRBV21-1 is flagged as a pseudogene. The CDR3 loop spans 17 amino acids. The CDR3 sequence: CASPSVPDSHLNTEAFF. Written as DNA, the CDR3 is TGTGCCAGCCCCTCGGTCCCGGACAGCCATCTGAACACTGAAGCTTTCTTT.

The chain carries TRBV10-3 and TRBJ2-5; TRBD2 might be the D (6 bases). This CDR3 spans 15 amino acids. Deletions cut 10 bases from V and 1 base from J, with 19 bases between. Germline-derived CDR1 and CDR2 are ENHRY and SYGVKD. The CDR3 bases are TGTGCCACTCAGGCCGGGACTGGCCTCCAAGAGACCCAGTACTTC. It encodes CATQAGTGLQETQYF.

V and J are TRBV27 and TRBJ2-1, with D unclear. The CDR3 is made up of 13 amino acids. The germline V and J ends were trimmed by 0 bases and 6 bases, with 6 bases remaining between them. Germline-derived CDR1 and CDR2 are MNHEY and SMNVEV (reference sequence). The CDR3 is CASSLSSRNEQFF. DNA of the CDR3: TGTGCCAGCAGTTTATCCTCGCGCAATGAGCAGTTCTTC.

This rearrangement joins TRBV29-1 to TRBJ2-1, with D uncertain. Trimming took 5 bases from V and 5 from J, leaving 16 bases between them. The CDR3 runs to 14 residues. The germline V gene encodes CDR1 SQVTM and CDR2 ANQGSEA. The CDR3 region has the DNA TGCAGCGTTCCTCGCGCTCTTAATCACAATGAGCAGTTCTTC. The encoded protein is CSVPRALNHNEQFF.

The chain employs TRBV7-9 and TRBJ2-7, with D perhaps matching TRBD2 (5 bases). The CDR3 extends over 14 amino acids. With 5 bases removed from V and 4 bases from J, the gap between germline ends came to 15 bases. Germline-derived CDR1 and CDR2 are SEHNR and FQNEAQ (reference sequence). Here the CDR3 DNA reads TGTGCCAGCAGCGAGTGGGGAGAGGGATACGAGCAGTACTTC. It codes for CASSEWGEGYEQYF. The variable domain in full, with the rest retrieved from reference TRBV7-9 and TRBJ2-7, is DTGVSQNPRHKITKRGQNVTFRCDPISEHNRLYWYRQTLGQGPEFLTYFQNEAQLEKSRLLSDRFSAERPKGSFSTLEIQRTEQGDSAMYLCASSEWGEGYEQYFGPGTRLTVT.

The count of this clone is one. The rearrangement links TRBV15 to TRBJ2-5; no reliable D call. The V and J ends lost 0 bases and 5 bases respectively, with 7 bases between them. Germline loops: CDR1 LNHNV, CDR2 YYDKDF (reference sequence). CDR3 length: 13 amino acids. CDR3 protein: CATSREMEETQYF. Written as DNA, the CDR3 is TGTGCCACCAGCAGAGAGATGGAGGAGACCCAGTACTTC. Full variable domain (remainder filled in from reference TRBV15 and TRBJ2-5): DAMVIQNPRYQVTQFGKPVTLSCSQTLNHNVMYWYQQKSSQAPKLLFHYYDKDFNNEADTPDNFQSRRPNTSFCFLDIRSPGLGDTAMYLCATSREMEETQYFGPGTRLLVL.

The chain combines TRBV29-1 with TRBJ2-5, with D possibly TRBD1 on 6 matching bases. The CDR3 consists of 13 residues. Germline V CDR1 and CDR2: SQVTM, ANQGSEA. V was trimmed by 4 bases and J by 0 bases, leaving 9 bases between them. The CDR3, as DNA: TGCAGCGTTGCTAGGACAGACCAAGAGACCCAGTACTTC. It is translated as CSVARTDQETQYF.